Detailed here is one T cell receptor beta chain. The CDR3 spans 13 residues. Germline CDR1 and CDR2: KGHDR and SFDVKD. The ends were cut back, 5 bases at V and 0 bases at J, with 7 bases in the middle. Next came a second PCR, run for about 7 to 12 cycles, which used a sample-barcoded 5' primer along with a J-beta primer mix. TCRdb re-derived calls from the 5' RACE reads in MiXCR, one entry per CDR3 protein. The sample holds hundreds of thousands of distinct CDR3 sequences, approximately 53% seen once. This record comes from a study of blood T cells in healthy people across ages. The chain joins TRBV24-1 to TRBJ2-7; D may be TRBD1 (6 bases). The TCR was taken from a man older than 75 in good health. Input material: blood. CDR3 region: CATSVGASYEQYF. In DNA, the CDR3 is TGTGCCACCAGTGTGGGGGCCTCCTACGAGCAGTACTTC.